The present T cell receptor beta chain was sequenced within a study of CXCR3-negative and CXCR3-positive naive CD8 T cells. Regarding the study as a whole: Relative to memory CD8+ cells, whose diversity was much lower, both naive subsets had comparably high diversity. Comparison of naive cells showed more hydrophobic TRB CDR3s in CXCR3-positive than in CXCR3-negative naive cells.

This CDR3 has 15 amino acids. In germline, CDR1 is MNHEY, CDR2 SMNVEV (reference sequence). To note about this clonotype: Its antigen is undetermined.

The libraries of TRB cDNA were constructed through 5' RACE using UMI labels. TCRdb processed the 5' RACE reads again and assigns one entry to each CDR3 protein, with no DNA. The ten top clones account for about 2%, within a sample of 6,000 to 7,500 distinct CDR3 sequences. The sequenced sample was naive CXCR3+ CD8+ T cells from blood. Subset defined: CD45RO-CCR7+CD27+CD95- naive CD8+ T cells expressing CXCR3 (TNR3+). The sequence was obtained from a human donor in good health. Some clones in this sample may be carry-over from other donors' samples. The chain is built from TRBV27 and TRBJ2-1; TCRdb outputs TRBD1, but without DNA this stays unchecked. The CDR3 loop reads CASSPPGSAYNEQFF.